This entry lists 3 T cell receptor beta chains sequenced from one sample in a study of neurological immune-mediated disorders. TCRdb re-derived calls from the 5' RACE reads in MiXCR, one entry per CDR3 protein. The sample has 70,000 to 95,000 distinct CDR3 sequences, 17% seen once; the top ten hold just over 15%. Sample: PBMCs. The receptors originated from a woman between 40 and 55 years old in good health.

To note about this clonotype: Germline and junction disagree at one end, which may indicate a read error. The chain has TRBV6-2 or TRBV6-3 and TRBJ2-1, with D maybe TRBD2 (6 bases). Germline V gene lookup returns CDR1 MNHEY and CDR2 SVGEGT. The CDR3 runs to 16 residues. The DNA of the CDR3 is TGTGCCAGCAGCCCCGGAGGGGCCAACTCCTACAATGAGCAGTTATTC. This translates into CASSPGGANSYNEQLF.

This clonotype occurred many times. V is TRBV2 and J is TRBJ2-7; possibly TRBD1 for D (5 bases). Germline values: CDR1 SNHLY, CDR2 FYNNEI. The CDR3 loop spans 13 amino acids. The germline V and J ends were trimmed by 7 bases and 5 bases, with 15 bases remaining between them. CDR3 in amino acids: CASTDQGWHEQYF. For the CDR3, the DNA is TGTGCCAGCACTGACCAGGGTTGGCACGAGCAGTACTTC.

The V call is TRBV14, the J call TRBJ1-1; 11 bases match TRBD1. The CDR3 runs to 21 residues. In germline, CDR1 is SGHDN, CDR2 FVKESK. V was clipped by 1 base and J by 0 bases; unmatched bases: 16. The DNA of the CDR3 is TGTGCCAGCAGCCAAGTTACGCATGGACAGGGGGCGCGGGGCATGAACACTGAAGCTTTCTTT. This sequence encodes CASSQVTHGQGARGMNTEAFF.